This T cell receptor (beta chain) was recovered during a study of T cells in Graves' hyperthyroidism and ophthalmopathy. There are many counts of this clonotype. Amplified regions were TCR beta CDR3 sequences from RNA transcripts. RT-PCR in the first round (using the HTBI primer set) targeted the TCR CDR3. TCRdb redid the calling of the multiplex PCR reads with MiXCR, one entry per CDR3 protein. The table records hundreds of thousands of distinct CDR3 sequences, approximately 15% of them present only once. This CDR3 contains 13 residues. Germline V CDR1 and CDR2: GTSNPN, SVGIG (reference sequence). V was trimmed by 3 bases and J by 3 bases, leaving 12 bases between them.

The source is a woman under 40 with Graves' hyperthyroidism that later progressed to Graves' ophthalmopathy. Sequencing was done on a sample of blood. The chain joins TRBV30 to TRBJ2-7; tentatively, D is TRBD1 or TRBD2 (5 bases each). CDR3 in DNA: TGTGCCTGGAGCGGGGCGCCGCTCTACGAGCAGTACTTC. It specifies CAWSGAPLYEQYF.